This T cell receptor beta chain originates from a study of shared clonotypes between healthy human individuals. Germline values: CDR1 SNHLY, CDR2 FYNNEI. Trimming at V came to 6 bases and at J to 4 bases, leaving 13 bases not matched to a gene. This CDR3 has 17 amino acids. Profiling relied on immunoSEQ multiplex PCR, and the TCRdb table lists in-frame clones only, not all of them. The data show fewer than 400,000 clones, approximately 74% seen once. The clonotype was recovered from a man in his thirties or forties in good health. This rearrangement joins TRBV2 to TRBJ1-4, with TRBD1 matching over 8 bases. The sequenced sample consisted of memory CD4+ T cells sorted from blood. Subset denoted: CD45RA-negative fraction. CDR3 loop: CASSETGTGTINEKLFF. In DNA form, the CDR3 reads TGTGCCAGCAGCGAGACCGGGACAGGTACAATTAATGAAAAACTGTTTTTT.